This T cell receptor beta chain was sequenced for a study of human T cells and chemical hapten exposure. Study context: Patients' scalps got diphenylcyclopropenone weekly throughout the approximately 24-week study.

This clonotype was found many times. This CDR3 is built from 15 residues. Germline lookup yields CDR1 LGHDT and CDR2 YNNKEL (reference sequence). Trimming cost V 5 bases and J 3 bases; bases outside gene matches: 3. Regarding time point: pre-sensitization, week 0. Treatment of the sample: therapeutic diphenylcyclopropenone sensitization with weekly scalp DPC. MiXCR, run by TCRdb on the RACE reads, gives a single entry per CDR3 protein. The sample holds some 400,000 distinct CDR3 sequences; approximately 5% are singletons and the top ten take approximately 2.4%. This TCR came from a woman between 45 and 60 years old with alopecia areata. Some clones in this sample may be carry-over from other donors' samples. The sequencing used whole blood, collected in connection with sensitization to the hapten diphenylcyclopropenone (DPC). The genes are TRBV3-1 and TRBJ2-1; 11 positions match TRBD1. CDR3 sequence reads: CASSGDRGDYNEQFF. The CDR3 DNA follows: TGTGCCAGCAGCGGGGACAGGGGGGACTACAATGAGCAGTTCTTC.